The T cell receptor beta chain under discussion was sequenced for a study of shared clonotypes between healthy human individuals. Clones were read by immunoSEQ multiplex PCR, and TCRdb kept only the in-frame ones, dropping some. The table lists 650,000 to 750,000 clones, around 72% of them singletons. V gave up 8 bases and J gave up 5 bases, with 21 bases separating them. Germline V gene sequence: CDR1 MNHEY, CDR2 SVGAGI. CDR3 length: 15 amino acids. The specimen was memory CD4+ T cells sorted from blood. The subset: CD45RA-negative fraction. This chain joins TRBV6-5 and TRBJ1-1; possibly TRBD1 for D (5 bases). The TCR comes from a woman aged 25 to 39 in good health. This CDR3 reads CASSAFAGQETEAFF. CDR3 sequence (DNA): TGTGCCAGCTCGGCTTTCGCGGGGCAGGAGACTGAAGCTTTCTTT.